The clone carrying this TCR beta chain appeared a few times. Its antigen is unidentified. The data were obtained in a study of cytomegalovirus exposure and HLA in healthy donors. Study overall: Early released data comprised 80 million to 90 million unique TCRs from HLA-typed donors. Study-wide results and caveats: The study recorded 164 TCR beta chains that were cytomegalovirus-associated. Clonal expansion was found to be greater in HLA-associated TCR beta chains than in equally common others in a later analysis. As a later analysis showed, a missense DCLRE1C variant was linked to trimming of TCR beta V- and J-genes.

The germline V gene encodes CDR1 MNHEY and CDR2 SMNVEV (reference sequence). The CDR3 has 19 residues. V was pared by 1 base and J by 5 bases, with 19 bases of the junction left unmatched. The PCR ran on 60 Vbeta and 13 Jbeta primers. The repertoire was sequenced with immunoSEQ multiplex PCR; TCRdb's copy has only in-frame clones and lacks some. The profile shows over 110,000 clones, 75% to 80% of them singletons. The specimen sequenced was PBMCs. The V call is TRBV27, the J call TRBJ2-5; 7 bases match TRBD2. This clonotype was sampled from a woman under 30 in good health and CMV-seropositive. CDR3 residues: CASSLYATHPGGFTETQYF. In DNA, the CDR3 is TGTGCCAGCAGTTTATACGCAACTCACCCCGGGGGGTTCACGGAGACCCAGTACTTC.